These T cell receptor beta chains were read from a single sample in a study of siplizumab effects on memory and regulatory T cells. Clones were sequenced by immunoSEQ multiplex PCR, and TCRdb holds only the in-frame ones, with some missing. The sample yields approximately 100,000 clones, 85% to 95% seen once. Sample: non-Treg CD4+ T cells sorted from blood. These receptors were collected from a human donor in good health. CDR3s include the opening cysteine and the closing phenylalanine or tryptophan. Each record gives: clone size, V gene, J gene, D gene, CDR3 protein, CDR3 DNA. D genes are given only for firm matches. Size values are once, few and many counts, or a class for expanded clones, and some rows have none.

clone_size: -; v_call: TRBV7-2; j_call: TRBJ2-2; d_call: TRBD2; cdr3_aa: CASSPYSGLAAGELFF; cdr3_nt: TGTGCCAGCAGCCCCTACTCGGGACTAGCGGCTGGGGAGCTGTTTTTT
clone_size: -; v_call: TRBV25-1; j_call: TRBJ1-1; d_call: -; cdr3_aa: CASSGRSSHEAFF; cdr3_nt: TGTGCCAGCAGTGGTCGGTCCTCTCATGAAGCTTTCTTT
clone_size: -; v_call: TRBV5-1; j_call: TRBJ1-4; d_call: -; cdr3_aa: CASSLGRATNEKLFF; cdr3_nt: TGCGCCAGCAGCTTGGGCAGGGCAACTAATGAAAAACTGTTTTTT
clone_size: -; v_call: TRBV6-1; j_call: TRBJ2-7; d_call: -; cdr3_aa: CASTAGGNVFYEQYF; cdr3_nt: TGTGCCAGCACAGCCGGCGGAAATGTCTTCTACGAGCAGTACTTC
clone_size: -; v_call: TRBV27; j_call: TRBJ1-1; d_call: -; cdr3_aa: CASTSDRTNTEAFF; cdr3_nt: TGTGCCAGCACCAGCGACAGGACAAACACTGAAGCTTTCTTT
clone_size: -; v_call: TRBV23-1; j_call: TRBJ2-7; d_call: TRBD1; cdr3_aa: CASSQSTGAEFSYEQYF; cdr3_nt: TGCGCCAGCAGTCAATCAACAGGGGCCGAATTCTCCTACGAGCAGTACTTC
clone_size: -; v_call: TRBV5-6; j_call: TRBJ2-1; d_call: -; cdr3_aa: CASSLGEINRDNEQFF; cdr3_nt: TGTGCCAGCAGCCTGGGAGAGATCAACCGGGATAATGAGCAGTTCTTC
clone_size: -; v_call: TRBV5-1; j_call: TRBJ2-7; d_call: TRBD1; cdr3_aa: CASSPGQGRQEQYF; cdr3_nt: TGCGCCAGCAGCCCGGGACAGGGCCGCCAGGAGCAGTACTTC
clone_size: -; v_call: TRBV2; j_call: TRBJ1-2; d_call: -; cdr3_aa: CASRDPVISEGGPGYTF; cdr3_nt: TGTGCCAGCAGGGACCCGGTTATTTCCGAAGGGGGGCCTGGCTACACCTTC
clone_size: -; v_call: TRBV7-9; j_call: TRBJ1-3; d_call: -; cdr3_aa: CASSLWGGTIYF; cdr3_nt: TGTGCCAGCAGCTTATGGGGTGGCACCATATATTTT
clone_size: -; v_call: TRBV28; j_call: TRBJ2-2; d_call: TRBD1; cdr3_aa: CASSTPATGETGELFF; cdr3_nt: TGTGCCAGCAGTACCCCCGCGACAGGGGAAACCGGGGAGCTGTTTTTT
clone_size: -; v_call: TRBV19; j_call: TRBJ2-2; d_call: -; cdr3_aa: CASSRPQGRAELFF; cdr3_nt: TGTGCCAGTAGCCGGCCCCAGGGGCGCGCGGAGCTGTTTTTT
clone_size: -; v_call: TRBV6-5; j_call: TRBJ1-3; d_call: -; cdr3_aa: CASSYSGNTIYF; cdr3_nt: TGTGCCAGCAGTTACTCTGGAAACACCATATATTTT
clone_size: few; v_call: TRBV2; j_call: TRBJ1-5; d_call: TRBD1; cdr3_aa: CASSSEQGSNQPQHF; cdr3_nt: TGTGCCAGCAGTAGCGAACAGGGGAGCAATCAGCCCCAGCATTTT
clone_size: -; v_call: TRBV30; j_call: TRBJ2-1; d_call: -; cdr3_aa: CAWSQDNEQFF; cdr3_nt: TGTGCCTGGTCGCAAGACAATGAGCAGTTCTTC
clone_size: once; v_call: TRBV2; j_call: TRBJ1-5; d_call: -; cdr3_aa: CASSTSNQPQHF; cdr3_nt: TGTGCCAGCAGCACTAGCAATCAGCCCCAGCATTTT
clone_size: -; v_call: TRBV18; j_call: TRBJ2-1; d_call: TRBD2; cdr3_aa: CASSLGWGGNVDEQFF; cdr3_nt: TGTGCCAGCTCACTCGGTTGGGGAGGGAACGTCGATGAGCAGTTCTTC
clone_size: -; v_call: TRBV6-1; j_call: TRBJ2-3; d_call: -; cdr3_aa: CASSFSGSQYF; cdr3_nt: TGTGCCAGCAGTTTTTCCGGGAGCCAGTATTTT
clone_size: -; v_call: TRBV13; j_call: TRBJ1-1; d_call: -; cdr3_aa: CASAKRLGAANTEAFF; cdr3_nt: TGTGCCAGCGCCAAACGTTTGGGGGCAGCGAACACTGAAGCTTTCTTT
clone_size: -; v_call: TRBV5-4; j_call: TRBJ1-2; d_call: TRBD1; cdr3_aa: CASLDRESGYTF; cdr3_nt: TGTGCCAGCCTGGACAGGGAGAGCGGCTACACCTTC
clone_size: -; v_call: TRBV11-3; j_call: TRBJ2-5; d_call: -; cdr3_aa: CASSHGGRGQETQYF; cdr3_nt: TGTGCCAGCAGTCATGGAGGGAGGGGGCAAGAGACCCAGTACTTC